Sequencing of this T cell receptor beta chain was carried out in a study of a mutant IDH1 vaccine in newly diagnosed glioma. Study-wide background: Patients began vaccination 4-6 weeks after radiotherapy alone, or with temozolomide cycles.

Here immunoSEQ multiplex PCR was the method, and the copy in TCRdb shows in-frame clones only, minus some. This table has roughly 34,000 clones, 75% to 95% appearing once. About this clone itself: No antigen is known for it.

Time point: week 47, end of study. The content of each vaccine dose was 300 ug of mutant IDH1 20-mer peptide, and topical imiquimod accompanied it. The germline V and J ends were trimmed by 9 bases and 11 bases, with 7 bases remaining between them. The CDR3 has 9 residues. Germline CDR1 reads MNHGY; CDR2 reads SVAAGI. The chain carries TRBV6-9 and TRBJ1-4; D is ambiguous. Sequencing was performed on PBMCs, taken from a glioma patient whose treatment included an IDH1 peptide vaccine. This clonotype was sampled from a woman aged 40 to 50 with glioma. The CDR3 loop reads CARAKKLFF. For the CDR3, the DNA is TGTGCCAGAGCGAAGAAACTGTTTTTT.